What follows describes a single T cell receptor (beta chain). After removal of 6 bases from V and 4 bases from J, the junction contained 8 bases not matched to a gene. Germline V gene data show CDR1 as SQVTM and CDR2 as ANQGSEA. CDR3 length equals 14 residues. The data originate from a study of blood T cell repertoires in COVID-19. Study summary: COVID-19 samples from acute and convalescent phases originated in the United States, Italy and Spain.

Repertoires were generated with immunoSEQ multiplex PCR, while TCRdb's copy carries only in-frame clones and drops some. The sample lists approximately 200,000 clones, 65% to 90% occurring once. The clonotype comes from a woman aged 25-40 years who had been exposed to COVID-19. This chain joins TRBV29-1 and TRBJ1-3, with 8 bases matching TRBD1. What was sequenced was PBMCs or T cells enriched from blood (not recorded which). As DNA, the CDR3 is TGCAGCGTCGGGCAGGGGGCGCCGGGAAACACCATATATTTT. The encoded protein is CSVGQGAPGNTIYF.